The TCR beta chain under discussion was sequenced for a study of blood T cell repertoires in COVID-19. Study information: Acute and convalescent COVID-19 specimens originated in the United States, Italy and Spain. T cells, B-cell-depleted T cells, or PBMCs supplied cDNA or gDNA.

Data came from immunoSEQ multiplex PCR; TCRdb stores just in-frame clones and leaves some out. This sample has more than 55,000 clones; around 80% occur once, and the top ten carry about 31%. Germline values: CDR1 SNHLY, CDR2 FYNNEI. Trimming shortened V by 3 bases and J by 2 bases, and 11 bases separated the two germline ends. The CDR3 is 14 amino acids. This chain uses TRBV2 with TRBJ2-7; possibly TRBD1 for D (6 bases). This TCR was sampled from a human donor in a cohort sampled during active COVID-19. Sequenced sample: peripheral blood. In nucleotides, the CDR3 is TGTGCCAGCAGTGACGACAGGACCACCTACGAGCAGTACTTC. Translation: CASSDDRTTYEQYF.